What follows is one TCR beta chain and its context. The assay was immunoSEQ multiplex PCR, and TCRdb's table has in-frame clones only and misses some. The sample contains 350,000 to 450,000 clones, around 90% of which appear only once. The sample originates from a study of control samples from healthy donors and cancer patients. Trimming at V came to 4 bases and at J to 2 bases, leaving 14 bases not matched to a gene. This CDR3 is 18 amino acids long. The germline CDR1 and CDR2 sequences are MGHRA and YSYEKL. The chain is built from TRBV4-1 and TRBJ2-1; 7 nucleotides agree with TRBD1. The sample comprised PBMCs. The receptor's source is a man aged 40-49 years with head and neck cancer. CDR3 protein: CASSRGERDSGTYNEQFF. The CDR3 DNA sequence: TGCGCCAGCAGCCGGGGTGAACGGGACAGCGGCACCTACAATGAGCAGTTCTTC.